These 20 T cell receptor beta chains came from one sample sequenced in a study of blood T cell repertoires in COVID-19. Data came from immunoSEQ multiplex PCR; TCRdb stores just in-frame clones and leaves some out. The sample shows about 52,000 clones, around 86% of them seen only once. The specimen was peripheral blood. The receptors here all came from a man in his 70s with active COVID-19.

V and J are TRBV7-9 and TRBJ1-1; D is undetermined. Germline CDR1 SEHNR, CDR2 FQNEAQ (reference sequence). CDR3 size: 12 residues. With 5 bases removed from V and 4 bases from J, the gap between germline ends came to 8 bases. This CDR3 reads CASSQPGTEAFF. Written as DNA, the CDR3 is TGTGCCAGCAGCCAACCCGGCACTGAAGCTTTCTTT.

The rearrangement uses TRBV3-1 (or the pseudogene TRBV3-2) and TRBJ1-3; D possibly corresponds to TRBD1 (5 bases). The CDR3 length is 15 residues. Trimming stripped 2 bases from V and 2 bases from J, with 10 bases between. The V gene's germline CDR1 is LGHDT and CDR2 YNNKEL (reference sequence). CDR3 sequence reads: CASSQTGGTGNTIYF. CDR3 in DNA: TGTGCCAGCAGCCAAACGGGGGGGACTGGAAACACCATATATTTT.

This chain joins TRBV11-3 and TRBJ2-1, with D possibly being TRBD2 (6 bases). The CDR3 is made up of 14 amino acids. The germline gives CDR1 SGHNT, CDR2 YENEEA. The V gene lost 5 bases and the J gene lost 7 bases, with 15 bases spanning the gap. The CDR3 nucleotides read TGTGCCAGCAGCCCTTTGGGACGGGGGAATGAGCAGTTCTTC. Translating gives CASSPLGRGNEQFF.

The chain is built from TRBV3-1 (or the pseudogene TRBV3-2) and TRBJ2-1; a possible D gene is TRBD2 (6 bases). The CDR3 extends over 14 amino acids. Between the trimmed V and J ends, which lost 0 bases and 7 bases, there was a span of 10 bases. Germline V gene data show CDR1 as LGHDT and CDR2 as YNNKEL (reference sequence). The CDR3 sequence is CASSQDPGRNEQFF. The DNA of the CDR3 is TGTGCCAGCAGCCAAGATCCTGGGAGGAATGAGCAGTTCTTC.

The chain has TRBV30 and TRBJ2-1; TRBD1 matches 8 bases. The length of the CDR3 is 14 residues. CDR1 GTSNPN and CDR2 SVGIG come from the germline V gene (reference sequence). Losses at the gene ends were 3 bases for V and 12 bases for J; bases not matched to a gene: 13. For the CDR3, the DNA is TGTGCCTGGAGCCTAGGACAGGGCGTGTTAGGGCAGTTCTTC. Its protein product is CAWSLGQGVLGQFF.

V gene TRBV9 combines with J gene TRBJ2-7; 8 nucleotides line up with TRBD1. The CDR3 extends over 14 amino acids. Germline V gives CDR1 SGDLS, CDR2 YYNGEE. After removal of 4 bases from V and 6 bases from J, the junction contained 9 bases not matched to a gene. The CDR3 DNA reads as TGTGCCAGCAGCAATGCAGGGGGCGCGACCGAGCAGTACTTC. It codes for CASSNAGGATEQYF.

In its sample, this clone was seen a few times. Other DNA variants within this sample encode the same CDR3. The V call is TRBV4-2, the J call TRBJ2-2; 7 bases are shared with TRBD1. This CDR3 contains 15 residues. J lost 4 bases, V lost 0 bases, and 2 bases had no gene match. The germline gives CDR1 LGHNA, CDR2 YNFKEQ. The CDR3 DNA reads as TGTGCCAGCAGCCAAGATGCAGGGGGCACCGGGGAGCTGTTTTTT. It translates to CASSQDAGGTGELFF.

The chain couples TRBV19 to TRBJ2-7; 7 bases are a match to TRBD2. The length of the CDR3 is 14 residues. V shed 5 bases and J 3 bases; nucleotides not matched to a gene: 7. Germline lookup yields CDR1 LNHDA and CDR2 SQIVND (reference sequence). The CDR3 DNA is TGTGCCAGTAGTCCATCAGCGGGGCGCTACGAGCAGTACTTC. Translation gives CASSPSAGRYEQYF.

The J gene is TRBJ1-3, the V gene TRBV18, with a possible D match to TRBD1 (5 bases). Germline V gives CDR1 KGHSH, CDR2 LQKENI. There are 13 residues in the CDR3. With 6 bases removed from V and 4 bases from J, the gap between germline ends came to 10 bases. CDR3 residues: CASSGGSGNTIYF. The CDR3 coding sequence is TGTGCCAGCTCGGGGGGGTCCGGAAACACCATATATTTT.

The chain is built from TRBV7-9 and TRBJ2-7; 8 nucleotides line up with TRBD1. V dropped 6 bases and J dropped 4; count of bases not matched to a gene: 8. The CDR3 runs 14 residues. Germline assignment: CDR1 SEHNR and CDR2 FQNEAQ (reference sequence). Written as DNA, the CDR3 is TGTGCCAGCAGTCAAACAGGGGGAAAATACGAGCAGTACTTC. Amino acid sequence: CASSQTGGKYEQYF. The full variable domain, rest sourced from reference TRBV7-9 and TRBJ2-7, is DTGVSQNPRHKITKRGQNVTFRCDPISEHNRLYWYRQTLGQGPEFLTYFQNEAQLEKSRLLSDRFSAERPKGSFSTLEIQRTEQGDSAMYLCASSQTGGKYEQYFGPGTRLTVT.

The V and J genes are TRBV5-1 and TRBJ2-7; 9 bases match TRBD1. The CDR3 extends over 16 amino acids. Germline-derived CDR1 and CDR2 are SGHRS and YFSETQ. V lost 3 bases to trimming and J lost 2 bases; unmatched junction nucleotides: 9. This CDR3 reads CASSSISGTGTYEQYF. CDR3 coding DNA: TGCGCCAGCAGCTCGATTTCCGGGACAGGGACCTACGAGCAGTACTTC.

The rearrangement joins TRBV7-5 to TRBJ2-7; the table gives TRBD1 as D, unverified against the DNA. TRBV7-5 is noted as a pseudogene. The CDR3 totals 13 residues. The CDR3 coding sequence is TGTGTCAGAAACGTCGTACACAACTACGAGCAGTACTTC. Protein sequence: CVRNVVHNYEQYF.

The genes are TRBV11-2 and TRBJ2-2; 7 bases map to TRBD2. Trimming cost V 2 bases and J 4 bases; bases outside gene matches: 4. Germline V lookup: CDR1 SGHAT, CDR2 FQNNGV. This CDR3 contains 15 residues. CDR3: CASSLSSGLTGELFF. CDR3 DNA sequence: TGTGCCAGCAGCTTATCTAGCGGCCTCACCGGGGAGCTGTTTTTT.

The gene calls are TRBV19 and TRBJ1-5, with no clear D. The CDR3 loop spans 12 amino acids. Trimming removed 11 bases from V and 4 bases from J, with 12 bases in between. CDR1 and CDR2 (germline): LNHDA, SQIVND (reference sequence). The CDR3 spells CASRRENQPQHF. CDR3 DNA sequence: TGTGCCTCCCGACGGGAAAATCAGCCCCAGCATTTT.

The chain links TRBV27 to TRBJ2-7; no clear D. This CDR3 is built from 13 residues. Germline CDR1 and CDR2: MNHEY and SMNVEV (reference sequence). Trimming removed 6 bases at V and 2 bases at J, with 11 bases between. For the CDR3, the DNA is TGTGCCAGCAGCTTTCTCCTCGCCTACGAGCAGTACTTC. This codes for CASSFLLAYEQYF.

CDR3: CASSLATRGQGGGYTF. CDR3 coding DNA: TGCGCCAGCAGCTTGGCCACCAGGGGACAGGGAGGCGGCTACACCTTC. The chain couples TRBV5-1 to TRBJ1-2; 9 bases are a match to TRBD1. CDR3 size: 16 residues. V lost 0 bases to trimming and J lost 8 bases; unmatched junction nucleotides: 11. Germline V gene lookup returns CDR1 SGHRS and CDR2 YFSETQ.

This chain links TRBV7-2 with TRBJ1-2; no reliable D call. V was pared by 0 bases and J by 4 bases, with 15 bases between. Germline V lookup: CDR1 SGHTA, CDR2 FQGNSA. The CDR3 is 16 residues long. The chain's CDR3 is CASSLASGSLSYGYTF. The CDR3 nucleotides read TGTGCCAGCAGCTTAGCTTCCGGGTCCCTAAGCTATGGCTACACCTTC.

The CDR3 loop is CASSSLDRGNEQFF. The CDR3 nucleotides read TGTGCCAGCAGCTCGCTCGACAGGGGGAATGAGCAGTTCTTC. The chain couples TRBV5-5 to TRBJ2-1; 9 nucleotides align to TRBD1. The germline V gene encodes CDR1 SGHKS and CDR2 YYEKEE (reference sequence). J lost 7 bases, V lost 3 bases, and 5 bases had no gene match. The CDR3 length is 14 residues.

The rearrangement links TRBV4-3 to TRBJ2-7; 11 bases map to TRBD1. The junction had 4 bases not matched to a gene; V was cut back by 3 bases and J by 3 bases. The CDR3 is made up of 15 amino acids. The V gene's germline CDR1 is LGHNA and CDR2 YSLEER. This CDR3 reads CASSHRTGGRYEQYF. CDR3 DNA sequence: TGCGCCAGCAGCCACCGGACAGGGGGCCGCTACGAGCAGTACTTC.

The chain has TRBV5-5 and TRBJ1-2; a possible D gene is TRBD1 (6 bases). The length of the CDR3 is 20 residues. The ends were cut back, 2 bases at V and 3 bases at J, with 29 bases in the middle. Germline lookup yields CDR1 SGHKS and CDR2 YYEKEE (reference sequence). DNA of the CDR3: TGTGCCAGCAGCTTCGGACAGTTGGGCCGGGTGGGCCCTGCTGACTATGGCTACACCTTC. This encodes CASSFGQLGRVGPADYGYTF.